This TCR beta chain was sequenced during a study of post-analysis software for immune sequencing data. Study conclusions and caveats: Those with multiple sclerosis, the patient group, showed significantly lower normalized Chao1 diversity than controls. Included in a set of about 5 TRBV segments more frequent in patients than controls were TRBV5-6, TRBV5-1 and TRBV20-1.

This CDR3 is built from 14 residues. Unmatched junction bases numbered 6, after V lost 5 bases and J lost 8 bases. The V gene's germline CDR1 is SGHAT and CDR2 FQNNGV. Carried by the TCR beta cDNA libraries were unique molecular identifiers. TCRdb processed the PCR reads anew with MiXCR; each CDR3 protein has one entry. The data hold about 570,000 distinct CDR3 sequences, with around 36% observed a single time. To note about this clonotype: The antigen is undetermined.

The chain links TRBV11-2 to TRBJ1-4, with 9 bases that match TRBD1. The sequence was collected from a girl under 18 with multiple sclerosis. The sample was blood. CDR3 in amino acids: CASSVGQGWEKLFF. CDR3 DNA: TGTGCCAGCAGCGTAGGACAGGGGTGGGAAAAACTGTTTTTT.